These 12 T cell receptor beta chains came from one sample sequenced in a study of chemoradiotherapy in HPV16-positive cancers. TCRdb's copy holds only in-frame clones and misses some; the assay was immunoSEQ multiplex PCR. The table has tens of thousands of clones, roughly 87% seen once; the top ten hold over 3.5%. The material was blood, obtained from a patient who underwent chemoradiotherapy. The receptors come from a human donor with HPV-associated anogenital cancer.

The rearrangement links TRBV4-3 to TRBJ1-6; the D is unclear. The V end lost 3 bases, the J end lost 7 bases, and 10 bases lay between the germline ends. The CDR3 covers 14 residues. Germline CDR1 LGHNA, CDR2 YSLEER. This chain's CDR3 is CASSQQVKNSPLHF. CDR3 DNA sequence: TGCGCCAGCAGCCAGCAAGTAAAAAATTCACCCCTCCACTTT.

In this sample, this clone turned up once. The gene calls are TRBV30 and TRBJ2-7, with 10 bases lining up with TRBD1. CDR1 and CDR2 from the germline V gene are GTSNPN and SVGIG (reference sequence). V lost 2 bases and J lost 6; bases outside the gene matches: 7. The length of the CDR3 is 14 residues. In nucleotides, the CDR3 is TGTGCCTGGAGTTACTGGACAGGGGGGTCCGAGCAGTACTTC. This encodes CAWSYWTGGSEQYF.

This chain uses TRBV15 with TRBJ2-5; TRBD2 matches at 8 bases. Germline V gives CDR1 LNHNV, CDR2 YYDKDF (reference sequence). The CDR3 is 15 residues long. J lost 2 bases, V lost 0 bases, and 2 bases had no gene match. CDR3 bases: TGTGCCACCAGCAGAGAGCGGGGGGTACAAGAGACCCAGTACTTC. Translated, it gives CATSRERGVQETQYF.

V usage is TRBV5-1 and J usage is TRBJ1-5, with D perhaps TRBD1 (6 bases). Germline lookup yields CDR1 SGHRS and CDR2 YFSETQ. Trimming took 4 bases from V and 6 from J, leaving 17 bases between them. This CDR3 region has 15 residues. This CDR3 reads CASSPDGGQGQPQHF. CDR3 nucleotide sequence: TGCGCCAGCAGCCCCGACGGGGGGCAGGGTCAGCCCCAGCATTTT.

This clone was seen a handful of times. The J gene is TRBJ2-7, the V gene TRBV4-3; 10 bases are a match to TRBD2. CDR3 length: 15 amino acids. Trimming took 0 bases from V and 6 from J; bases not matched to a gene: 5. Germline CDR1 and CDR2: LGHNA and YSLEER. CDR3 loop: CASSQERLAGAEQYF. In nucleotides, the CDR3 is TGCGCCAGCAGCCAAGAGAGGCTAGCGGGAGCCGAGCAGTACTTC.

V gene TRBV19 combines with J gene TRBJ1-2; D perhaps matches TRBD1 (5 bases). Germline V gives CDR1 LNHDA, CDR2 SQIVND (reference sequence). CDR3 size: 18 residues. Trimming pared 7 bases from V and 6 bases from J, leaving 30 bases between. The chain's CDR3 is CASTFRPGPTRHNDGYTF. The DNA of the CDR3 is TGTGCCAGTACCTTTCGTCCGGGACCGACCAGACACAATGATGGCTACACCTTC.

V gene TRBV15 combines with J gene TRBJ2-1; D is ambiguous. The CDR3 consists of 13 residues. Germline lookup yields CDR1 LNHNV and CDR2 YYDKDF (reference sequence). Trimming shortened V by 1 base and J by 8 bases, and 9 bases separated the two germline ends. The CDR3 protein is CATSRAPADEQFF. CDR3 nucleotides: TGTGCCACCAGCAGAGCCCCGGCAGATGAGCAGTTCTTC.

This CDR3 reads CASNSLVNRAGNTIYF. The CDR3 DNA is TGTGCCAGTAACTCTCTGGTGAACCGGGCAGGAAACACCATATATTTT. This rearrangement joins TRBV19 to TRBJ1-3; no definite D call. The CDR3 sequence is 16 residues long. Germline V gene data show CDR1 as LNHDA and CDR2 as SQIVND (reference sequence). V was trimmed by 7 bases and J by 4 bases, leaving 20 bases between them.

The chain is built from TRBV7-4 and TRBJ2-3; D not resolved. CDR1 is SGHVT, CDR2 SQSDAQ, per germline. Trimming cost V 1 base and J 6 bases, with 2 bases left between them. The CDR3 has 11 amino acids. CDR3 in amino acids: CASSLDDTQYF. CDR3 bases: TGTGCCAGCAGCTTAGATGATACGCAGTATTTT.

The chain is built from TRBV21-1 and TRBJ2-7; the D call TRBD1 from the table was never checked on the DNA. TRBV21-1 represents a pseudogene. The CDR3 spans 18 residues. This chain's CDR3 is CASSNVRVPGQGFYEQYF. In DNA, the CDR3 is TGTGCCAGCAGCAATGTTAGGGTCCCGGGACAGGGTTTCTACGAGCAGTACTTC.

The chain has TRBV29-1 and TRBJ1-5, with TRBD1 as a possible D gene (5 bases). The CDR3 extends over 14 amino acids. Deletions cut 6 bases from V and 1 base from J, with 13 bases between. Germline assignment: CDR1 SQVTM and CDR2 ANQGSEA. CDR3 nucleotides: TGCAGCGTCTCCATGGGGGTAAGCAATCAGCCCCAGCATTTT. Translating gives CSVSMGVSNQPQHF.

This clone was detected a few times. The chain links TRBV9 to TRBJ2-5, with D hard to call. Trimming shortened V by 4 bases and J by 5 bases, and 15 bases separated the two germline ends. CDR1 is SGDLS and CDR2 is YYNGEE in the germline V gene. The CDR3 loop spans 14 amino acids. CDR3 region: CASSTGPFAETQYF. The CDR3 nucleotides read TGTGCCAGCAGCACCGGGCCATTTGCGGAGACCCAGTACTTC.